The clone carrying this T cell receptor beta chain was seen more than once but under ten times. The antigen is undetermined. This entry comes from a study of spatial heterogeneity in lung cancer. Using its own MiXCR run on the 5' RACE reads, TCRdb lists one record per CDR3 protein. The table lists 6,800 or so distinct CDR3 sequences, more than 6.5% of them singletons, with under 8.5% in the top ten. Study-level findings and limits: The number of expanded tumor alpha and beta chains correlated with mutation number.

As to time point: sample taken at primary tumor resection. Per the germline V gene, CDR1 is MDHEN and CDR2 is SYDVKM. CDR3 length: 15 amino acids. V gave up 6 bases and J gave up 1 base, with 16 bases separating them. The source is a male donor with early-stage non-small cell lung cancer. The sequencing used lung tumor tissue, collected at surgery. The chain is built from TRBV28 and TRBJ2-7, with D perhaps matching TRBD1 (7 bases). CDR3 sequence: CASRSQGGRSYEQYF. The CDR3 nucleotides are TGTGCCAGCAGATCCCAGGGGGGACGGTCCTACGAGCAGTACTTC.